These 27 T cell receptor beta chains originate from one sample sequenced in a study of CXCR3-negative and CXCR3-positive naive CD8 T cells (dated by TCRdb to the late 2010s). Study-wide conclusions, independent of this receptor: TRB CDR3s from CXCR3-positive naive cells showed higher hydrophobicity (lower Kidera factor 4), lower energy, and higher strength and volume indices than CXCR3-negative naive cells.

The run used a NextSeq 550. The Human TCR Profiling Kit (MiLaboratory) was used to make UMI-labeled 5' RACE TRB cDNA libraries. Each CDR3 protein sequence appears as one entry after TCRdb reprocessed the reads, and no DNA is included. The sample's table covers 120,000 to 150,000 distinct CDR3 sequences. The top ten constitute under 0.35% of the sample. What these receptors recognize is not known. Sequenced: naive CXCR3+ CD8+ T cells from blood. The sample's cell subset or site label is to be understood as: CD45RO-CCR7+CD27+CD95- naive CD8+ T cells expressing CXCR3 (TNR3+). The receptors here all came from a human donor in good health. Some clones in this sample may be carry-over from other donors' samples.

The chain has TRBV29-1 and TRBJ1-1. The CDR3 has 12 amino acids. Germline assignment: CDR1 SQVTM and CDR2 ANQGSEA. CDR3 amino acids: CSVETGGYEAFF.

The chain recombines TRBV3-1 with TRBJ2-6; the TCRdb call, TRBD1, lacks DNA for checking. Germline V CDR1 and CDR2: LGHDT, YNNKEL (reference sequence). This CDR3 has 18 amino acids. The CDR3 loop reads CASSSPLDMTSGANVLTF.

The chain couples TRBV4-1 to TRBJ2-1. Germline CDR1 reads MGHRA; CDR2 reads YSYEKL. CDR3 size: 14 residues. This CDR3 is CASSQENVYNEQFF.

CDR3 sequence: CASSPGLADFYNEQFF. V usage is TRBV7-9 and J usage is TRBJ2-1; TCRdb's assignment of TRBD2 cannot be checked, as there is no DNA. This CDR3 contains 16 residues. From germline, CDR1 is SEHNR and CDR2 FQNEAQ (reference sequence).

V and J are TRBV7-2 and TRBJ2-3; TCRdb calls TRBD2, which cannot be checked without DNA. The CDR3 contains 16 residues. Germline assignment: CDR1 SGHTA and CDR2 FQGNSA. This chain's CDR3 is CASSLEQTISPDTQYF.

The CDR3: CSGELAYSGELFF. The chain recombines TRBV29-1 with TRBJ2-2; TCRdb lists TRBD2, though no DNA is available to test this call. The CDR3 is 13 residues long. Germline CDR1 is SQVTM and CDR2 is ANQGSEA.

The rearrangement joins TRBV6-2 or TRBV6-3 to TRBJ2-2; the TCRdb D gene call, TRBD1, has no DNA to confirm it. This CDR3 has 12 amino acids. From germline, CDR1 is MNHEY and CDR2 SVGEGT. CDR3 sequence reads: CASSQGSGELFF.

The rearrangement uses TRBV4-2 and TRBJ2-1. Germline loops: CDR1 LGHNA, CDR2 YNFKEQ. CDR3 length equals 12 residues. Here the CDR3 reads CASSQVRDEQFF.

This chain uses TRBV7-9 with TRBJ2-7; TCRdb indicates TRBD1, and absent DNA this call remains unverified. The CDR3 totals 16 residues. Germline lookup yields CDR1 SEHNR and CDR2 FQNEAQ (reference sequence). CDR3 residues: CASSASDSRPSYEQYF.

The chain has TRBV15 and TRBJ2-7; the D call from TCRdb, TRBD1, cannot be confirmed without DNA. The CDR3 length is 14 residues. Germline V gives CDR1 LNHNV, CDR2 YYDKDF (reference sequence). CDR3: CATSRDDRLREQYF.

Here the CDR3 reads CASSLVGPPEAFF. J is TRBJ1-1 and V is TRBV12-3 or TRBV12-4; TCRdb's D call of TRBD1 is untestable without DNA. The CDR3 runs to 13 residues.

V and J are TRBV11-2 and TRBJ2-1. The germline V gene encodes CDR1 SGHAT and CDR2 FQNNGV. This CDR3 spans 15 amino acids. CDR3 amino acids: CASSVPPGLINEQFF. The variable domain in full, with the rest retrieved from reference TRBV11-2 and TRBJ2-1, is EAGVAQSPRYKIIEKRQSVAFWCNPISGHATLYWYQQILGQGPKLLIQFQNNGVVDDSQLPKDRFSAERLKGVDSTLKIQPAKLEDSAVYLCASSVPPGLINEQFFGPGTRLTVL.

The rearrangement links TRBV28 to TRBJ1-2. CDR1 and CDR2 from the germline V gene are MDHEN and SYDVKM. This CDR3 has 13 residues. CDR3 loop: CASSDVGVYGYTF.

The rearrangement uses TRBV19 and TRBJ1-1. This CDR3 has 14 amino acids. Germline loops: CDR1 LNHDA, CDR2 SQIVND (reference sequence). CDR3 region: CASSIAVDLTEAFF.

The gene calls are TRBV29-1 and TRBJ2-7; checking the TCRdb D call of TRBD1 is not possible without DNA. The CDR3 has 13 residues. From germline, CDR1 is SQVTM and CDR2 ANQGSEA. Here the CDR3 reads CSVETGLHYEQYF.

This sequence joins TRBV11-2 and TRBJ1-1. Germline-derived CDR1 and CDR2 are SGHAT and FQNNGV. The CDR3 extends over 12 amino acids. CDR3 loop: CASSLRNTEAFF.

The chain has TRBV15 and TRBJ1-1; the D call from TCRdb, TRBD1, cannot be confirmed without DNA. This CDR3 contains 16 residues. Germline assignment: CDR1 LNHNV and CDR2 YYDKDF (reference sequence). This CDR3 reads CATSSETGGLNTEAFF.

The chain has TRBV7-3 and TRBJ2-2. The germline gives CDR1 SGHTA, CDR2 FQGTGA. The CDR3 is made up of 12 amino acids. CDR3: CASSVRTGELFF.

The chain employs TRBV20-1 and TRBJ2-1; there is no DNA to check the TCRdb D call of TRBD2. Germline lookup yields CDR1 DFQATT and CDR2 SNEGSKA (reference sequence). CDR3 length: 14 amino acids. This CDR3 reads CSAREGLAWTEQFF.

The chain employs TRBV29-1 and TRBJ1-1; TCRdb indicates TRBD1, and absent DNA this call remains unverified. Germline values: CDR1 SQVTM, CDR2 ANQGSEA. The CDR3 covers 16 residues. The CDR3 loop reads CSVESQGRHLNTQAFF.

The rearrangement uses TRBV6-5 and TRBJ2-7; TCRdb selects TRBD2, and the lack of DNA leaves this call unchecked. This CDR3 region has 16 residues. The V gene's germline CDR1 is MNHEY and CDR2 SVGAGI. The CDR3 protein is CASSLSGLAGAYEQYF.

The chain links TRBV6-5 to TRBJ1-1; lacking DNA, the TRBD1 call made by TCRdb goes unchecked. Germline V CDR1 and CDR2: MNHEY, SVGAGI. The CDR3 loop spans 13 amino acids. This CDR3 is CASSYRGGAEAFF.

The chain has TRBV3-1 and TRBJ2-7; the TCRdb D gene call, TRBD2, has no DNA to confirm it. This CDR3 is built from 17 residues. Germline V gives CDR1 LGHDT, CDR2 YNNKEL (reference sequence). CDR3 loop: CASSQRRGGRADYEQYF.

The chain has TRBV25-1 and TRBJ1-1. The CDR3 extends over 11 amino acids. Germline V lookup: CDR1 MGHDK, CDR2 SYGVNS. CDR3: CASSDLTEAFF.

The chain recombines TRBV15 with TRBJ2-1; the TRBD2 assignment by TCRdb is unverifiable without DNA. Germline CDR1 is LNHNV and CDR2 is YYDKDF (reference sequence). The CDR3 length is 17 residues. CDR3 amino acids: CATSRDAEQALYNEQFF.

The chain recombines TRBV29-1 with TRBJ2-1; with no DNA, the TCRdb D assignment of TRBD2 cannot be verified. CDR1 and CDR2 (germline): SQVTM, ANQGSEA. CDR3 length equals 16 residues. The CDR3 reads CSAAGREVMVGNEQFF.

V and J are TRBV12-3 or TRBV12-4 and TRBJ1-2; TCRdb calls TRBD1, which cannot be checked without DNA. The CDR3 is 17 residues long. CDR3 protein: CASSPSVGGSANYGYTF.